These 23 T cell receptor beta chains were sequenced from one sample in a study of identical twins. TCRdb ran MiXCR on the 5' RACE reads and lists one entry per CDR3 protein. The sample records about 890,000 distinct CDR3 sequences, 10% to 15% being singletons. The same sample was also used in a study of yellow fever vaccine responses in identical twins.

Sequencing used PBMCs. The origin of the receptors is a woman aged 18-29 years in good health.

This clonotype was detected only a few times. The genes are TRBV11-2 and TRBJ2-1; 10 bases match TRBD2. J gave up 9 bases and V 0 bases, and 5 bases lay outside the gene matches. The CDR3 is 15 amino acids. Per germline, CDR1 SGHAT and CDR2 FQNNGV. CDR3 DNA: TGTGCCAGCAGCTTAGATGAACTAGCGGGACTTGAGCAGTTCTTC. It translates to CASSLDELAGLEQFF. The full variable domain, in which reference TRBV11-2 and TRBJ2-1 provide the parts outside the CDR3, is EAGVAQSPRYKIIEKRQSVAFWCNPISGHATLYWYQQILGQGPKLLIQFQNNGVVDDSQLPKDRFSAERLKGVDSTLKIQPAKLEDSAVYLCASSLDELAGLEQFFGPGTRLTVL.

This clonotype has a handful of counts. CDR3 in DNA: TGTGCCAGCAGCCAAGACTGGCCAGGCGAGCAGTACTTC. It codes for CASSQDWPGEQYF. The chain uses TRBV3-1 and TRBJ2-7, with D unresolved. The CDR3 sequence is 13 residues long. V was shortened by 0 bases and J by 6 bases, with 9 bases between the two germline ends. The germline gives CDR1 LGHDT, CDR2 YNNKEL (reference sequence).

The V gene is TRBV10-3, the J gene TRBJ2-5; D may be TRBD1 (6 bases). V was shortened by 4 bases and J by 0 bases, with 12 bases between the two germline ends. The CDR3 runs to 15 residues. Germline CDR1 reads ENHRY; CDR2 reads SYGVKD. As DNA, the CDR3 is TGTGCCATCAGTGGTGGACAGAAGTACCAAGAGACCCAGTACTTC. It codes for CAISGGQKYQETQYF.

The table lists this clonotype with many counts. This chain uses TRBV29-1 with TRBJ2-1; weak D call: TRBD2 (5 bases). From germline, CDR1 is SQVTM and CDR2 ANQGSEA. V was clipped by 4 bases and J by 5 bases, with 9 bases between them. This CDR3 has 12 amino acids. CDR3 sequence (DNA): TGCAGCGTTGCGAGGGAACACAATGAGCAGTTCTTC. Translation gives CSVAREHNEQFF.

J is TRBJ1-5 and V is TRBV18, with a weak D call TRBD1 (6 bases). Per germline, CDR1 KGHSH and CDR2 LQKENI. Between the trimmed V and J ends, which lost 4 bases and 4 bases, there was a span of 17 bases. The CDR3 runs to 16 residues. CDR3 sequence reads: CASSLQGNPWNQPQHF. The CDR3 nucleotides are TGTGCCAGCTCACTACAGGGAAACCCCTGGAATCAGCCCCAGCATTTT.

V gene TRBV14 combines with J gene TRBJ2-5, with D possibly being TRBD2 (5 bases). The V end lost 1 base, the J end lost 7 bases, and 19 bases lay between the germline ends. The germline gives CDR1 SGHDN, CDR2 FVKESK. This CDR3 region has 16 residues. This CDR3 is CASSQALSGKKGTQYF. CDR3 nucleotides: TGTGCCAGCAGCCAAGCTTTATCCGGGAAAAAGGGGACCCAGTACTTC.

This chain joins TRBV11-2 and TRBJ2-1, with D perhaps given as TRBD1 or TRBD2 (5 bases each). Trimming removed 0 bases at V and 4 bases at J, with 13 bases between. The V gene's germline CDR1 is SGHAT and CDR2 FQNNGV. This CDR3 is 16 amino acids long. CDR3 residues: CASSLDRGARYNEQFF. The CDR3 bases are TGTGCCAGCAGCTTAGATCGAGGGGCCCGATACAATGAGCAGTTCTTC.

This clonotype was counted a few times. V usage is TRBV27 and J usage is TRBJ2-7; 10 positions match TRBD1. Germline lookup yields CDR1 MNHEY and CDR2 SMNVEV (reference sequence). This CDR3 spans 14 amino acids. J was trimmed by 7 bases and V by 8 bases; bases with no gene match: 11. In DNA form, the CDR3 reads TGTGCCAGCTCACCCGGGACAGGGGTTGGGGAGCAGTACGTC. As protein: CASSPGTGVGEQYV.

This clonotype has more than one count but fewer than ten. The DNA is omitted, as the CDR3 cannot be located on it reliably, and the CDR3 follows TCRdb's listing. The chain combines TRBV3-1 with TRBJ2-7; TRBD2, as called in the table, went unchecked against the DNA. The germline CDR1 and CDR2 sequences are LGHDT and YNNKEL (reference sequence). Counting both end residues, the CDR3 totals 14 amino acids. The CDR3 sequence: CASSQDSWASGTYF.

About this clonotype: The junction departs from germline at one end; a sequencing error may be responsible. V usage is TRBV5-1 and J usage is TRBJ2-3; possibly TRBD1 for D (6 bases). The CDR3 extends over 14 amino acids. Per the germline V gene, CDR1 is SGHRS and CDR2 is YFSETQ. CDR3 nucleotide sequence: TGCGACAGCAGCTTGGGACAAAGCACAGATACGCAGTATTTT. Its protein product is CDSSLGQSTDTQYF.

The CDR3 is CASSLWGGRNEQYF. The CDR3 coding sequence is TGTGCCAGCAGCTTATGGGGGGGGAGAAACGAGCAGTACTTC. V usage is TRBV7-6 and J usage is TRBJ2-7, with 7 bases aligning to TRBD2. V lost 2 bases, J lost 5 bases, and 6 bases stayed unmatched. Per the germline V gene, CDR1 is SGHVS and CDR2 is FNYEAQ. This CDR3 contains 14 residues.

The rearrangement uses TRBV5-6 and TRBJ1-5, with D perhaps TRBD1 (5 bases). The CDR3 totals 14 residues. Trimming stripped 3 bases from V and 11 bases from J, with 18 bases between. Germline loops: CDR1 SGHDT, CDR2 YYEEEE. CDR3 amino acids: CASSSGYTAGAQHF. The DNA of the CDR3 is TGTGCCAGCAGCTCTGGCTATACCGCGGGGGCCCAGCATTTT.

This chain joins TRBV6-5 and TRBJ1-6, with 10 positions matching TRBD1. V shed 4 bases and J 8 bases; nucleotides not matched to a gene: 5. In germline, CDR1 is MNHEY, CDR2 SVGAGI. The CDR3 totals 15 residues. The DNA of the CDR3 is TGTGCCAGCAGTTCCGGCGGGACAGGGGATTCACCCCTCCACTTT. Protein sequence: CASSSGGTGDSPLHF.

This clonotype was seen repeatedly, ten times or more. This chain connects TRBV18 to TRBJ1-3; 8 positions agree with TRBD1. With 1 base clipped from V and 1 base from J, the junction kept 6 bases outside the gene matches. The CDR3 is made up of 17 amino acids. Germline values: CDR1 KGHSH, CDR2 LQKENI. CDR3 amino acids: CASSPLTGETSGNTIYF. The CDR3 nucleotides are TGTGCCAGCTCACCACTGACAGGGGAGACATCTGGAAACACCATATATTTT.

The rearrangement joins TRBV5-1 to TRBJ1-2, with a weak D call TRBD1 (6 bases). The CDR3 is 15 amino acids. The V gene lost 0 bases and the J gene lost 7 bases, with 16 bases spanning the gap. From germline, CDR1 is SGHRS and CDR2 YFSETQ. CDR3 nucleotides: TGCGCCAGCAGCTTGGAGACAGGAGGGGAGGGTGGCTACACCTTC. It specifies CASSLETGGEGGYTF.

V is TRBV9 and J is TRBJ2-1; tentatively, D is TRBD2 (6 bases). The germline gives CDR1 SGDLS, CDR2 YYNGEE. The CDR3 is 15 amino acids. Trimming pared 3 bases from V and 7 bases from J, leaving 17 bases between. The CDR3 region is CASSEGTAVGNEQFF. DNA of the CDR3: TGTGCCAGCAGCGAGGGGACTGCGGTAGGGAATGAGCAGTTCTTC.

The V and J genes are TRBV2 and TRBJ1-6; D remains unclear. The germline CDR1 and CDR2 sequences are SNHLY and FYNNEI. This CDR3 is built from 17 residues. Trimming removed 6 bases at V and 8 bases at J, with 23 bases between. The CDR3 here is CASSAHGSPTSDSPLHF. DNA for the CDR3: TGTGCCAGCAGCGCCCACGGGTCACCCACTAGCGATTCACCCCTCCACTTT.

This clonotype has ten or more counts. The chain is built from TRBV5-1 and TRBJ1-1, with D unresolved. Germline V CDR1 and CDR2: SGHRS, YFSETQ. V was pared by 6 bases and J by 4 bases, with 13 bases between. This CDR3 spans 13 amino acids. CDR3 sequence (DNA): TGCGCCAGCAACCTCGCAGGAACCACTGAAGCTTTCTTT. It specifies CASNLAGTTEAFF.

In nucleotides, the CDR3 is TGTGCCAGCAGTTACTCGTCCTTAGGGACTGAAGCTTTCTTT. As protein: CASSYSSLGTEAFF. The chain recombines TRBV6-5 with TRBJ1-1; D not certain. The CDR3 sequence is 14 residues long. Trimming took off 0 bases at V and 5 bases at J, with 10 bases between the two ends. Germline assignment: CDR1 MNHEY and CDR2 SVGAGI.

This clonotype was seen a handful of times. V is TRBV15 and J is TRBJ2-3; D is ambiguous. The CDR3 length is 13 residues. Trimming took off 7 bases at V and 2 bases at J, with 10 bases between the two ends. Germline CDR1 LNHNV, CDR2 YYDKDF (reference sequence). This CDR3 is CATIARATDTQYF. The CDR3 DNA follows: TGTGCCACCATCGCCCGGGCCACAGATACGCAGTATTTT.

The chain combines TRBV20-1 with TRBJ1-2; no clear D gene. V lost 3 bases and J lost 2, with 13 bases in between. CDR1 is DFQATT, CDR2 SNEGSKA, per germline (reference sequence). This CDR3 region has 14 residues. In DNA, the CDR3 is TGCAGTGCTAGTCGGGGAGGCGAGAACTATGGCTACACCTTC. This gives the protein CSASRGGENYGYTF.

This chain connects TRBV7-9 to TRBJ2-7; 11 nucleotides align to TRBD2. Germline lookup yields CDR1 SEHNR and CDR2 FQNEAQ (reference sequence). The trim removed 5 bases at V and 3 bases at J, leaving 6 bases unmatched. CDR3 length equals 15 residues. The CDR3 is CASSTGLAGFYEQYF. CDR3 DNA sequence: TGTGCCAGCAGCACCGGACTAGCGGGTTTCTACGAGCAGTACTTC.

In its sample, this clonotype was seen many times. The chain is built from TRBV10-2 and TRBJ2-7, with D unclear. The V end lost 6 bases, the J end lost 4 bases, and 4 bases lay between the germline ends. The germline V gene encodes CDR1 WSHSY and CDR2 SAAADI. The CDR3 is 10 amino acids. The CDR3 nucleotides are TGCGCCAGCAGAAAATACGAGCAGTACTTC. Amino acid sequence: CASRKYEQYF.